The 17 T cell receptor beta chains in this list originate from one sample, sequenced in a study of regulatory T cells in long-lasting Graves disease. The time point denotes: newly diagnosed GD, antithyroid drugs for less than 3 months. The authors made the TCR library using RNA they extracted from PBMCs. Building the TCR beta libraries relied on iRepertoire HTBI primers, and CDR3 regions underwent Arm-PCR. From the multiplex PCR reads, TCRdb called clonotypes with MiXCR, one entry per CDR3 protein. Of approximately 230,000 distinct CDR3 sequences listed, 15% to 20% are singletons. This specimen consisted of peripheral blood mononuclear cells (PBMCs), obtained at new diagnosis, from a patient treated with antithyroid drugs. The receptors stem from a female donor with Graves disease.

A word on this clonotype: A much larger clone sits a single nucleotide away, making a read error possible. The J gene is TRBJ2-7, the V gene TRBV6-2 or TRBV6-3; TRBD1 might be the D (6 bases). Trimming removed 7 bases from V and 4 bases from J, with 11 bases in between. CDR1 and CDR2 from the germline V gene are MNHEY and SVGEGT. The CDR3 length is 12 residues. This CDR3 is CASTGQIYEQYF. The CDR3 nucleotides read TGTGCCAGCACAGGACAGATATACGAGCAGTACTTC.

This clonotype has at least ten counts. The rearrangement joins TRBV18 to TRBJ1-2, with no clear D. Trimming removed 5 bases at V and 8 bases at J, with 12 bases between. Germline loops: CDR1 KGHSH, CDR2 LQKENI. The CDR3 extends over 12 amino acids. The CDR3 is CASSTPGEGYTF. DNA for the CDR3: TGTGCCAGCTCAACCCCCGGTGAAGGCTACACCTTC.

In this sample, this clonotype turned up many times. The genes are TRBV12-3 or TRBV12-4 and TRBJ2-3; unclear D gene. CDR3 length equals 13 residues. Trimming left V 6 bases short and J 3 bases short, with 10 bases between. CDR3 nucleotide sequence: TGTGCCAGCAGACCAGGCGCGACAGATACGCAGTATTTT. This sequence encodes CASRPGATDTQYF.

The rearrangement uses TRBV29-1 and TRBJ2-3; D uncertain. Germline CDR1 and CDR2: SQVTM and ANQGSEA. With 4 bases removed from V and 2 bases from J, the gap between germline ends came to 10 bases. The CDR3 spans 13 residues. CDR3 DNA: TGCAGCGTTGCTCCGAAGTACACAGATACGCAGTATTTT. This sequence encodes CSVAPKYTDTQYF.

This clonotype was seen repeatedly, ten times or more. This chain links TRBV6-1 with TRBJ2-7; D may match TRBD1 or TRBD2 (5 bases each). Germline loops: CDR1 MNHNS, CDR2 SASEGT. The CDR3 spans 12 residues. Trimming removed 6 bases at V and 6 bases at J, with 12 bases between. Written as DNA, the CDR3 is TGTGCCAGCAGCTTAGGGACGACCGAGCAGTACTTC. Translating gives CASSLGTTEQYF.

J is TRBJ2-7 and V is TRBV2; D is perhaps TRBD1 (6 bases). Trimming took off 4 bases at V and 6 bases at J, with 16 bases between the two ends. The CDR3 has 14 residues. The germline CDR1 and CDR2 sequences are SNHLY and FYNNEI. CDR3 in amino acids: CASSADRPPGEQYF. The CDR3 DNA follows: TGTGCCAGCAGTGCCGACAGGCCGCCGGGCGAGCAGTACTTC. The entire variable domain, with the rest obtained from reference TRBV2 and TRBJ2-7, is as follows: EPEVTQTPSHQVTQMGQEVILRCVPISNHLYFYWYRQILGQKVEFLVSFYNNEISEKSEIFDDQFSVERPDGSNFTLKIRSTKLEDSAMYFCASSADRPPGEQYFGPGTRLTVT.

This clonotype has ten or more counts. The chain employs TRBV20-1 and TRBJ2-5; the D gene could be TRBD1 or TRBD2 (5 bases each). The CDR3 totals 13 residues. With 2 bases removed from V and 5 bases from J, the gap between germline ends came to 12 bases. From germline, CDR1 is DFQATT and CDR2 SNEGSKA (reference sequence). The CDR3 loop is CSARNWGWETQYF. For the CDR3, the DNA is TGCAGTGCTAGAAATTGGGGGTGGGAGACCCAGTACTTC.

This clonotype has at least ten counts. V usage is TRBV24-1 and J usage is TRBJ1-1; D is ambiguous. CDR1 and CDR2 (germline): KGHDR, SFDVKD. Trimming shortened V by 4 bases and J by 0 bases, and 5 bases separated the two germline ends. The CDR3 extends over 13 amino acids. The CDR3 loop reads CATSEGLNTEAFF. Here the CDR3 DNA reads TGTGCCACCAGTGAGGGATTGAACACTGAAGCTTTCTTT.

As concerns this clonotype: A much larger clone sits a single nucleotide away, making a read error possible. The chain is built from TRBV19 and TRBJ1-1; 9 bases align to TRBD1. CDR3 length equals 15 residues. Germline V CDR1 and CDR2: LNHDA, SQIVND (reference sequence). Trimming removed 11 bases from V and 5 bases from J; junction bases left unmatched: 15. The CDR3 region is CAGITGTGRWTEAFF. The CDR3 nucleotides read TGTGCCGGTATTACCGGGACAGGGCGTTGGACTGAAGCTTTCTTT.

There are many counts of this clonotype. This sequence joins TRBV5-1 and TRBJ1-1; 11 positions agree with TRBD1. This CDR3 comprises 15 residues. Germline values: CDR1 SGHRS, CDR2 YFSETQ. V lost 4 bases and J lost 4; bases outside the gene matches: 6. For the CDR3, the DNA is TGCGCCAGCAGCCCGGGACAGGGGGAACTCACTGAAGCTTTCTTT. Protein: CASSPGQGELTEAFF.

Notes on this clonotype: A clone one base away is much larger, so this may be a read error. The chain recombines TRBV30 with TRBJ1-1; D not certain. The germline V gene encodes CDR1 GTSNPN and CDR2 SVGIG (reference sequence). The CDR3 loop spans 11 amino acids. V shed 5 bases and J shed 1 base, with 5 bases lying between them. The CDR3 DNA sequence: TGTGCCTGGGGAGAGAACACTGAAGCTTTCTTT. This sequence encodes CAWGENTEAFF.

The DNA of the CDR3 is TGTGCCAGCCGCCCGACAAGGGCCAATTCACCCCTCCACTTT. Translated, it gives CASRPTRANSPLHF. The rearrangement uses TRBV28 and TRBJ1-6, with D unresolved. The V gene lost 8 bases and the J gene lost 7 bases, with 15 bases spanning the gap. Germline assignment: CDR1 MDHEN and CDR2 SYDVKM. The length of the CDR3 is 14 residues.

This clonotype has a count of ten or more. The V call is TRBV20-1, the J call TRBJ2-1; possible D gene TRBD2, 5 bases. This CDR3 spans 14 amino acids. Trimming left V 6 bases short and J 5 bases short, with 17 bases between. Germline loops: CDR1 DFQATT, CDR2 SNEGSKA (reference sequence). The DNA of the CDR3 is TGCAGTGCAGAGGGCGGCAGTTGGGACAATGAGCAGTTCTTC. This sequence encodes CSAEGGSWDNEQFF.

A note on this clonotype: This likely came from a read error, as a far larger clone is one base away. The V call is TRBV7-2, the J call TRBJ1-6; TRBD1 might be the D (5 bases). The CDR3 consists of 16 residues. Germline V gives CDR1 SGHTA, CDR2 FQGNSA. Trimming took off 5 bases at V and 9 bases at J, with 20 bases between the two ends. The CDR3 DNA is TGTGCCAGCAGCCCTCTCGGGGCAGGGAACAGTTCACCCCTCCACTTT. It translates to CASSPLGAGNSSPLHF. Filled out from reference TRBV7-2 and TRBJ1-6, the complete variable domain reads GAGVSQSPSNKVTEKGKDVELRCDPISGHTALYWYRQSLGQGLEFLIYFQGNSAPDKSGLPSDRFSAERTGGSVSTLTIQRTQQEDSAVYLCASSPLGAGNSSPLHFGNGTRLTVT.

The table lists this clonotype with many counts. The rearrangement joins TRBV20-1 to TRBJ2-3; 10 bases agree with TRBD2. Unmatched junction bases numbered 8, after V lost 5 bases and J lost 3 bases. The CDR3 is 15 residues long. The germline gives CDR1 DFQATT, CDR2 SNEGSKA (reference sequence). In DNA form, the CDR3 reads TGCAGTGCTTCCCCCTCTAGCGGGAGAACAGATACGCAGTATTTT. This sequence encodes CSASPSSGRTDTQYF.

This clonotype came up many times. The V and J genes are TRBV20-1 and TRBJ1-1, with 9 positions matching TRBD1. This CDR3 spans 13 amino acids. Germline V gives CDR1 DFQATT, CDR2 SNEGSKA (reference sequence). Losses at the gene ends were 5 bases for V and 5 bases for J; bases not matched to a gene: 6. In DNA, the CDR3 is TGCAGTGCTTTACAGGGGGCTCAGACTGAAGCTTTCTTT. Translating it yields CSALQGAQTEAFF.

Remarks on this clonotype: This sequence may be a read error, since a much larger clone differs from it by one base. The chain employs TRBV2 and TRBJ2-5, with D perhaps TRBD2 (6 bases). Trimming took off 4 bases at V and 5 bases at J, with 20 bases between the two ends. The CDR3 runs to 16 residues. Germline V CDR1 and CDR2: SNHLY, FYNNEI. In nucleotides, the CDR3 is TGTGCCAGCAGTGGTCCCGGGAGAGGTAGGAGGGAGACCCAGTACTTC. Its protein product is CASSGPGRGRRETQYF. The whole variable domain, remainder taken from reference TRBV2 and TRBJ2-5, is EPEVTQTPSHQVTQMGQEVILRCVPISNHLYFYWYRQILGQKVEFLVSFYNNEISEKSEIFDDQFSVERPDGSNFTLKIRSTKLEDSAMYFCASSGPGRGRRETQYFGPGTRLLVL.